This T cell receptor beta chain was retrieved from a study of blood T cell repertoires in COVID-19 (dated by TCRdb to the early 2020s). Study-wide context: Collaborator samples came from the United States, Italy and Spain and covered acute and convalescent phases of COVID-19. The prospective study material was composed of cDNA or gDNA derived from T cells, B-cell-depleted T cells, or PBMCs. Deeply sampled blood TCRbeta repertoires from subjects exposed to, actively infected with, or recovered from COVID-19 were included in the dataset. The repertoires were released in a freely available public database intended as a resource for research on the immune response to SARS-CoV-2. Samples were obtained from the ongoing ImmuneRACE study (first 160 participants) and from 1,254 subjects provided by 6 global collaborators. Sample metadata almost always included a de-identified subject ID, COVID-19 status, age in years and sex. Where available, HLA class I and class II types were obtained from metadata supplied by the sample provider rather than from assay-based typing. Summary of the overall study and its limitations: The quantity of clinical and demographic metadata differed by source and by participant and was supplied without curation.

V loses 2 bases, J loses 5 bases, and the germline ends lie 4 bases apart. The CDR3 runs 12 amino acids, cysteine and phenylalanine included. Only the CDR3 DNA is retained, 36 bases long and in frame from the first base. The CDR1 and CDR2 encoded by the germline V gene (reference sequence) are SEHNR and FQNEAQ. TCRbeta CDR3 regions were amplified from genomic DNA using the immunoSEQ Assay, a bias-controlled multiplex PCR. In the paper's pipeline: The number of nucleated cells in each sample was estimated from the amplification of reference gene primers within the assay. To quantify the absolute abundance of each unique TCRbeta CDR3 rearrangement, sequence reads were collapsed and filtered. For each sample, productive Simpson clonality was calculated by taking the square root of Simpson's diversity index across productive rearrangements. TCRdb limited this immuneACCESS table to in-frame rearrangements with V and J called. A share of clones is missing; checked studies link under half to unresolved V genes, and the rest is unexplained. The V and J calls and clone size come from that table; D and trimming were worked out from the DNA. This sample holds some 150,000 clones; about 86% were observed only once. Of the sample, around 8% falls within the top ten clones.

As for this clone: Its antigen remains unidentified. No base-level quality is on record; no much larger clone is a single base apart.

Collaborating institutions collected whole blood in K2EDTA tubes following their own protocols. For TCRbeta analysis, collaborators shipped samples in one of three forms: frozen whole blood, isolated PBMCs, or DNA extracted from either of those sample types. The receptor was isolated from a human donor in a cohort sampled during active COVID-19. The sequence joins TRBV7-9 to TRBJ1-5; the D gene is not confidently resolved. Sequenced material: peripheral blood. The DNA sequence is given as TGTGCCAGCAGCTTAATAGATCAGCCCCAGCATTTT. The resulting protein is CASSLIDQPQHF.